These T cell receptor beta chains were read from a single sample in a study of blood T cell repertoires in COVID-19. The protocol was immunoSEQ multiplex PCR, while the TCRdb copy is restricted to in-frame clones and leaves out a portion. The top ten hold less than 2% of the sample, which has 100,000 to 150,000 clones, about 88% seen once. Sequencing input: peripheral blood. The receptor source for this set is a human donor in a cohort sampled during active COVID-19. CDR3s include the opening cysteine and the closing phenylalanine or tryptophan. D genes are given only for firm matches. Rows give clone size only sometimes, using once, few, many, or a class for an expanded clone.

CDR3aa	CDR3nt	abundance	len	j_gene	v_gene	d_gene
CASSIQGLYNEQFF	TGTGCCAGCAGCATACAGGGTCTGTACAATGAGCAGTTCTTC	.	14	TRBJ2-1	TRBV5-6	.
CASSPTGRSGGLTQYF	TGTGCCAGCAGTCCCACCGGGCGTTCCGGGGGGCTAACGCAGTATTTT	.	16	TRBJ2-3	TRBV6-6	.
CASSRGQGGNQPQHF	TGTGCCAGCAGCCGCGGACAGGGGGGCAATCAGCCCCAGCATTTT	.	15	TRBJ1-5	TRBV6-2/TRBV6-3	TRBD1
CASSEVGGPFPYEQYF	TGTGCCAGCAGTGAAGTAGGGGGTCCTTTCCCGTACGAGCAGTACTTC	few	16	TRBJ2-7	TRBV6-1	.
CASRPPLAGPTNTGELFF	TGTGCCAGCAGACCCCCCCTAGCGGGTCCCACAAACACCGGGGAGCTGTTTTTT	.	18	TRBJ2-2	TRBV7-9	TRBD2
CASSVLPAETQYF	TGCGCCAGCAGTGTCCTTCCTGCGGAGACCCAGTACTTC	.	13	TRBJ2-5	TRBV10-2	.
CASSLATERNTIYF	TGTGCCAGCAGCTTAGCGACGGAGAGAAACACCATATATTTT	.	14	TRBJ1-3	TRBV7-9	.
CASNGQPNTEAFF	TGTGCCAGCAACGGACAGCCGAACACTGAAGCTTTCTTT	.	13	TRBJ1-1	TRBV2	.
CASSQESLGTQYF	TGTGCCAGCAGCCAAGAGAGTCTTGGTACGCAGTATTTT	.	13	TRBJ2-3	TRBV3-1/TRBV3-2	.
CASSLLGDTGEQYF	TGTGCCAGCAGCTTATTGGGGGACACGGGGGAGCAGTACTTC	.	14	TRBJ2-7	TRBV13	.
CASRLDSNQPQHF	TGTGCCAGCAGATTGGACAGTAATCAGCCCCAGCATTTT	.	13	TRBJ1-5	TRBV6-6	.
CASSLDLGLAGGGNEQFF	TGTGCCAGCAGCTTAGATCTTGGACTAGCGGGGGGCGGCAATGAGCAGTTCTTC	once	18	TRBJ2-1	TRBV11-2	TRBD2
CASSPSIAGVGTGELFF	TGTGCCAGCTCACCGTCGATAGCGGGAGTAGGAACCGGGGAGCTGTTTTTT	.	17	TRBJ2-2	TRBV18	TRBD2
CASSQDPPGGIYNEQFF	TGCGCCAGCAGCCAAGATCCTCCCGGGGGGATCTACAATGAGCAGTTCTTC	.	17	TRBJ2-1	TRBV4-1	TRBD2
CASSQELAASSYEQYF	TGTGCCAGCAGCCAAGAACTAGCGGCCAGCTCCTACGAGCAGTACTTC	once	16	TRBJ2-7	TRBV3-1/TRBV3-2	TRBD2
CASIGAGRRAEKLFF	TGTGCCAGCATCGGGGCGGGACGACGCGCTGAAAAACTGTTTTTT	.	15	TRBJ1-4	TRBV28	.
CASSLRRDRSYSPLHF	TGTGCCAGCAGTTTAAGACGGGACAGGTCTTATTCACCCCTCCACTTT	.	16	TRBJ1-6	TRBV11-2	TRBD1
CASSQILGTGGGYTF	TGTGCCAGCAGCCAAATACTCGGGACAGGGGGTGGCTACACCTTC	.	15	TRBJ1-2	TRBV3-1/TRBV3-2	TRBD1
CATSRTGTGLDEQYF	TGTGCCACCAGCAGAACCGGGACAGGGTTGGACGAGCAGTACTTC	.	15	TRBJ2-7	TRBV15	TRBD1
CASSVAAGSSTDTQYF	TGTGCCAGCAGCGTAGCTGCGGGGTCTAGCACAGATACGCAGTATTTT	.	16	TRBJ2-3	TRBV9	.
CASSFYVVIGETQYF	TGTGCCAGCAGCTTCTACGTTGTGATTGGAGAGACCCAGTACTTC	.	15	TRBJ2-5	TRBV7-8	.
CASSLVAVQYF	TGTGCCAGCAGCTTAGTGGCCGTCCAGTACTTC	.	11	TRBJ2-5	TRBV7-6	.
CASSMRTGVNEKLFF	TGTGCCAGTAGTATGCGGACAGGGGTTAATGAAAAACTGTTTTTT	.	15	TRBJ1-4	TRBV19	TRBD1
CASSLWASGKYEQYF	TGTGCCAGCAGTTTATGGGCTAGCGGGAAATACGAGCAGTACTTC	once	15	TRBJ2-7	TRBV28	TRBD2
CAWNIVGGYTF	TGTGCCTGGAATATCGTCGGGGGCTACACCTTC	.	11	TRBJ1-2	TRBV30	.
CASSAGLSLGVETQYF	TGTGCCAGCAGCGCCGGACTGTCCCTGGGCGTCGAGACCCAGTACTTC	.	16	TRBJ2-5	TRBV11-2	.
CASSLGTGNTEAFF	TGTGCCAGCAGTTTAGGGACAGGGAACACTGAAGCTTTCTTT	.	14	TRBJ1-1	TRBV28	TRBD1
CASCSGSSHYQETQYF	TGTGCCAGCTGTAGCGGATCCTCACATTACCAAGAGACCCAGTACTTC	.	16	TRBJ2-5	TRBV5-6	.
CASSLGGLAGGYEQYF	TGTGCCAGCAGCTTAGGCGGACTAGCGGGGGGGTACGAGCAGTACTTC	.	16	TRBJ2-7	TRBV7-6	TRBD2
CASSLARTGFDEQYF	TGTGCCAGCAGCTTGGCCCGGACAGGGTTCGACGAGCAGTACTTC	.	15	TRBJ2-7	TRBV5-4	TRBD1
CASSSYAGNNEQFF	TGTGCCAGCAGTTCCTACGCCGGGAACAATGAGCAGTTCTTC	.	14	TRBJ2-1	TRBV27	.